This T cell receptor beta chain was identified in a study of OX40 agonist ivuxolimab in advanced cancers. The overall study: The study reported partial responses in three patients: one hepatocellular carcinoma, two cutaneous melanoma.

Study observations and caveats: At 0.1 to 3.0 mg/kg, clonal expansion of CD4+ and CD8+ blood T cells had occurred by week 6. The mean number of expanded clones was higher in CD8+ T cells than in CD4+.

Repertoires were generated with immunoSEQ multiplex PCR, while TCRdb's copy carries only in-frame clones and drops some. The sample carries about 80,000 clones, 65% to 90% recorded once. Remarks on this clone: Its specificity is not known.

Sequenced here: CD4+ or CD8+ T cells sorted from blood, sampled in a trial of the OX40 agonist ivuxolimab. This TCR came from an adult with an advanced solid tumor such as melanoma, head and neck, liver or kidney cancer.

CDR3 sequence (DNA): TGCAGCGTTTCTGACTTGTCCGGCTACGAGCAGTACTTC. Its translation is CSVSDLSGYEQYF. V gene TRBV29-1 combines with J gene TRBJ2-7; D uncertain. Between the trimmed V and J ends, which lost 5 bases and 3 bases, there was a span of 14 bases. CDR1 is SQVTM and CDR2 is ANQGSEA in the germline V gene. The CDR3 has 13 amino acids.